This T cell receptor (beta chain) was retrieved from a study of CD8+CD57+ T cells in acquired aplastic anemia. Note on this clonotype: Its matching antigen is unknown.

Study-level results: Simpson's diversity of CD8+ cells was not significantly different in patients compared with controls. There were around 28 CD8+ CDR3 sequences that occurred in both patients and controls.

Using genomic DNA as the template, TCR beta VDJ and CDR3 profiling was carried out. TCRdb reprocessed the reads via MiXCR and lists one record per CDR3 protein. Of approximately 380,000 distinct CDR3 sequences listed, around 68% are singletons. This receptor was obtained from a human donor in good health, serving as a control. Sequenced material: sorted CD4+, CD8+, or CD8+CD57+ T cells (not recorded which) from PBMCs.

The CDR3 nucleotides read TGTGCCAGCAGCCAACGGGACAGCTACGAGCAGTACTTC. Translated, it gives CASSQRDSYEQYF. This chain links TRBV13 with TRBJ2-7; 7 bases are shared with TRBD1. Germline CDR1 reads PRHDT; CDR2 reads FYEKMQ (reference sequence). There are 13 residues in the CDR3. With 5 bases clipped from V and 3 bases from J, the junction kept 4 bases outside the gene matches.